This record covers a single T cell receptor beta chain. This sample stems from a study of blood T cell repertoires in COVID-19. At the level of the study: Collection of acute and convalescent COVID-19 samples took place in the United States, Italy and Spain.

Assignments of participants to cohorts depended upon their own reported clinical history. The study recruited exposed participants who had met a COVID-19 case within 2 weeks before entry. Original analysis: Estimates of nucleated cell counts were drawn from the amplification of reference gene primers. Clones were read by immunoSEQ multiplex PCR, and TCRdb kept only the in-frame ones, dropping some. The V and J calls and clone size are taken from that table; D and trimming were inferred from the DNA. The table has a few hundred thousand clones, 70% to 90% seen once. The CDR3 is made up of 16 amino acids. The ends lost 3 bases at V and 5 bases at J; junction bases unmatched: 10. CDR1 is LGHDT, CDR2 YNNKEL, per germline (reference sequence).

The origin of this receptor is a woman between 45 and 60 years old who had been exposed to COVID-19. V and J are TRBV3-1 (or the pseudogene TRBV3-2) and TRBJ2-1; 7 bases map to TRBD2. Sequenced input: PBMCs or T cells enriched from blood (not recorded which). The CDR3 here is CASSHSSGLGDNEQFF. The CDR3 DNA is TGTGCCAGCAGCCACAGTTCCGGACTAGGCGACAATGAGCAGTTCTTC.